What follows describes a single T cell receptor beta chain. Its antigen target is currently unknown. The sample holds no much larger clone one base away, and base qualities are not on file. The library came from the immunoSEQ multiplex PCR assay. For the multiplex PCR, a mixture combining 60 forward primers for TCR Vbeta segments and 13 reverse primers for TCR Jbeta segments was used. Amplification of the CDR3 region of rearranged TCR beta genes was performed with a multiplex PCR assay on genomic DNA. The Illumina HiSeq System was used to sequence the amplified TCR beta libraries as 87-base-pair reads. Regarding the original processing steps: In a later analysis, 77 million or so unique TCR beta chains were counted across the roughly 610 repertoires, and roughly 11 million of these chains were shared by at least two donors. A nearest-neighbor algorithm error-corrected the raw reads and collapsed the reads into unique sequences, merging closely related sequences to remove PCR and sequencing errors. Alignment of CDR3 sequences to IMGT reference sequences was used to assign V, D and J gene segments. For a sequence to be retained, a match of at least six nucleotides was required to both a V gene segment and a J gene segment. A rearrangement was called productive if the CDR3 had no stop codons and remained in frame with V and J, and every other rearrangement was called non-productive. Following IMGT convention, CDR3 was defined as the stretch from the second conserved V-encoded cysteine up to the conserved J-encoded phenylalanine. The earlier analysis of some 540 of the donors excluded any sequence lacking an unambiguous match to a single V gene segment. In an earlier analysis of a few hundred of the donors, V segments were called functional above 56.7% productive rearrangements and were called segregating when the between-donor standard deviation exceeded 5%. A statistical classification framework was built to diagnose cytomegalovirus status from the catalog of TCR beta chain sequences. A later analysis assigned V and J genes by comparing TCR nucleotide sequences with IMGT/GENE-DB human TR gene sequences. The TCRdist pipeline was used in a later analysis to assign CDR3 sequences and most-parsimonious VDJ recombination scenarios. In a later analysis, each TCR beta chain was defined by its CDR3 amino acid sequence together with its V-gene family, and reads lacking a unique V-gene family were excluded. To address suspected cross-contamination and a sequencing artifact, a later analysis removed 550 to 750 highly shared, low-generation-probability nucleotide sequences. A later analysis calculated a clonal expansion index for each public chain from normalized within-repertoire ranks of inferred template counts. In a later analysis, generation probabilities were computed with a VDJ recombination model fitted to out-of-frame rearrangements, and the resulting probabilities were checked against IGoR. A later analysis scored TCR-TCR, TCR-HLA and TCR-CMV co-occurrence with hypergeometric tests, applying a repertoire-size bias correction to TCR pairs. In a later analysis, false discovery rates were estimated by permuting HLA or CMV assignments 20 times. In a later analysis, co-occurring TCRs were grouped using DBSCAN, and TCRdist sequence similarity was added for clustering within HLA-allele-positive subsets. For co-occurrence clustering, repertoires with fewer than 30,000 or more than 120,000 public chains were excluded, along with roughly 5 repertoires with anomalous nucleotide sharing. The source is immuneACCESS, and TCRdb retained only in-frame sequences with V and J called. Part of the clones is not carried over; for the studies checked, unresolved V genes explain less than half of this, and the remainder is unexplained. D and trimming come from the DNA, and the V and J calls and clone size come from that table. Present in this sample are more than 130,000 clones, roughly three quarters of which were seen just once. The leading ten clones occupy roughly 4.7% of the sample.

This entry is derived from a study of cytomegalovirus exposure and HLA in healthy donors (dated by TCRdb to 2016 to 2017). With respect to the entire study: In an earlier analysis of 587 of the donors, around 290 Gb of sequence data and approximately 100 million unique TCR beta sequences from 180 million or so T cells were reported. Approximately 310 gigabases of sequencing data and 91 million or so unique TCR sequences made up an early release that covered 640 HLA-typed donors. The genetic ancestry cluster associated with self-reported Caucasian donors included roughly 84% of the 398 genotyped donors. The study was designed to test whether signatures of past pathogen exposure could be identified by cataloging public T cell receptors. The T cell repertoires of roughly 660 subjects were profiled by immunosequencing and related to cytomegalovirus serostatus. In addition to the first cohort of approximately 670 subjects, a separate validation cohort of around 110 different subjects was used. To predict cytomegalovirus infection status, the study combined high-throughput TCR immunosequencing, statistical association of individual TCRs with disease status, and machine learning. To study patterns of TCR occurrence, a later analysis re-analyzed previously published TCR beta repertoires from 600 to 750 donors and added high-resolution HLA genotyping. Rather than using new phenotypic data, the later analysis identified candidate immune exposures from TCR beta sequences and from how often those sequences occurred across donors. In an earlier analysis of a few hundred of the donors, high-throughput TCR beta sequencing was used to judge whether each TCR beta V gene segment behaved as functional or pseudogenic. Donor age, sex, ethnicity and CMV serostatus were compiled together with the repertoire data. A later genetic analysis used genome-wide SNP genotypes for about three fifths of the 666 donors, treating that subset as a discovery cohort. All discovery cohort repertoires had been generated using a single sequencing platform. HLA typing included class I and class II loci at four-digit resolution. The number of donors typed differed by locus, with 629-630 for A, B, C, DRB1 and DQB1, more than 500 for DQA1, over 600 for DPA1, and about 450 for DPB1. Four to six DR-DQ haplotypes were handled as single units for association and clustering, since linkage in the cohort was strong. Across 300 to 500 genotyped donors of the cohort, an average of 235,054 unique TCR beta nucleotide sequences per donor were sequenced, and roughly 20% of those sequences were non-productive. General study outcomes and caveats: Linkage disequilibrium might explain the correlated functional status among segregating V segments, but an unknown experimental factor could not be excluded. Immune exposure information for the cohort was limited to CMV serostatus. The study gave a list of some 150 TCR beta chains associated with cytomegalovirus. Presence/absence analyses assumed roughly uniform sequencing depth across donors, an assumption that may not hold. A later analysis found that HLA-associated TCR beta chains were more clonally expanded and had lower generation probabilities than equally common non-associated chains. A further reported finding was that TCR beta sequences accurately predicted the HLA-A and HLA-B alleles for most subjects in the first cohort. A later analysis reported that several top co-occurrence clusters appeared linked to parvovirus B19, influenza, CMV and Epstein-Barr virus. When HLA alleles, especially DR and DQ, strongly co-occurred, attributing TCR associations to individual alleles was difficult. In an earlier analysis of 500 to 650 of the donors, most TCR beta V segments appeared in productive rearrangements about 87% or about 30% of the time, broadly matching IMGT annotations. A group of highly shared sequence variants was considered likely to be a technical artifact of the sequencing pipeline. In a later analysis, the rate of TCR association differed among HLA loci, with DRB1 alleles having the most associated TCRs and HLA-C alleles having the fewest. The authors suggested that the approach could potentially be extended to other disease states and immunological phenotypes. A later genetic analysis reported fewer N-insertions in productive TCRs among donors in an Asian-associated ancestry cluster than the roughly 690-donor mean. Most TCR sequences were observed very rarely across donors, whereas some public TCRs were present in many individuals. In vitro tests confirmed that three of the cytomegalovirus-associated TCR beta chains recognize cytomegalovirus antigens. Because some donors lacked HLA typing at each locus, the association tests relied only on the typed subset. At a false discovery rate of 0.05, a later analysis linked 15,000 to 20,000 TCR beta sequences to specific HLA alleles. Most CMV-associated TCR beta chains appeared to be HLA-restricted in a later analysis, and the HLA associations seemed to be driven largely by CMV exposure. An association between a missense DCLRE1C variant and V-gene and J-gene trimming of TCR beta chains was found in a later genetic analysis and replicated in an independent cohort. The classifier was reported to diagnose cytomegalovirus status with high specificity and sensitivity in both the original cohort and the validation cohort. Because counts were too low, roughly 17 rarely observed V segments, including chromosome 9 orphons, were left out of the earlier analysis of roughly 600 of the donors. Only TCR beta chains were sequenced in this cohort, and the absence of alpha or paired-chain data limited detectable features.

The cohort consisted of 600 or so healthy bone marrow donors. At the time of sampling, all cohort members were nominally healthy, though unrecorded immune exposures were likely present. The donor tested CMV seronegative and was one of the 352 seronegative cohort members. Each donor provided a peripheral blood sample, and peripheral blood mononuclear cells were used for TCR beta sequencing. Genomic DNA was extracted from the blood cell samples with the Qiagen DNeasy Blood Extraction Kit. The sequenced sample was PBMCs. This receptor was identified in a male donor in good health and CMV-seronegative.

Read as DNA, the sequence is TGTGCCAGCGGGAGGGGGGGGGACGAGCAGTACTTC. Protein translation: CASGRGGDEQYF. The rearrangement joined TRBV7-8 to TRBJ2-7; the D gene is possibly TRBD2, with 7 bases matching. Relative to germline, V is 8 bases shorter and J is 5 bases shorter, with 13 bases between their ends. There are 12 amino acids in the CDR3, from cysteine to phenylalanine inclusive. CDR3 DNA only is kept here, 36 bases in frame from base 1. CDR1 is given as SGHVS and CDR2 as FQNEAQ, both from the germline V gene.